The 29 T cell receptor beta chains below come from one sample, sequenced in a study of blood T cell repertoires in COVID-19. TCRdb's copy holds only in-frame clones and misses some; the assay was immunoSEQ multiplex PCR. The sample carries under 350,000 clones, 70% to 90% recorded once. Sequences were obtained from PBMCs or T cells enriched from blood (not recorded which). The receptors originated from a man under 40 who had recovered from COVID-19.

The chain uses TRBV28 and TRBJ2-1; D is perhaps TRBD2 (6 bases). Germline V gene lookup returns CDR1 MDHEN and CDR2 SYDVKM. There are 12 residues in the CDR3. V lost 3 bases, J lost 8 bases, and 8 bases lay in between. CDR3 protein: CASSLGGYEQFF. For the CDR3, the DNA is TGTGCCAGCAGTTTGGGGGGATATGAGCAGTTCTTC.

The chain is built from TRBV6-5 and TRBJ1-1, with 9 bases identical to TRBD1. Germline V gene sequence: CDR1 MNHEY, CDR2 SVGAGI. This CDR3 region has 13 residues. V shed 9 bases, J shed 2 bases, and the junction held 4 bases outside the gene matches. CDR3 in DNA: TGTGCCAGTTTACAGGGGGCAAACACTGAAGCTTTCTTT. Its protein product is CASLQGANTEAFF.

Comments on this clone: This specimen includes other DNA sequences encoding the same CDR3. The chain uses TRBV18 and TRBJ1-2, with a tentative D call TRBD1 (5 bases). The V end was cut by 3 bases, the J end by 1 base, with 6 bases between. Germline V gene data show CDR1 as KGHSH and CDR2 as LQKENI. This CDR3 region has 13 residues. The CDR3 DNA sequence: TGTGCCAGCTCACCCGACAGTAACTATGGCTACACCTTC. It encodes CASSPDSNYGYTF.

The V and J genes are TRBV9 and TRBJ1-1, with no clear D. V was pared by 0 bases and J by 0 bases, with 9 bases between. Germline V lookup: CDR1 SGDLS, CDR2 YYNGEE. This CDR3 has 15 amino acids. CDR3 residues: CASSVEQTMNTEAFF. The DNA of the CDR3 is TGTGCCAGCAGCGTAGAACAGACAATGAACACTGAAGCTTTCTTT.

The chain couples TRBV3-1 (or the pseudogene TRBV3-2) to TRBJ2-3, with TRBD2 as a possible D gene (6 bases). The ends were cut back, 0 bases at V and 1 base at J, with 8 bases in the middle. Germline V lookup: CDR1 LGHDT, CDR2 YNNKEL (reference sequence). The CDR3 runs to 15 residues. The CDR3 DNA follows: TGTGCCAGCAGCCAAGAGCAGCGGGGCACAGATACGCAGTATTTT. Protein product: CASSQEQRGTDTQYF.

V gene TRBV29-1 combines with J gene TRBJ1-1; weak D call: TRBD1 (5 bases). V was pared by 8 bases and J by 5 bases, with 12 bases between. The CDR3 length is 11 residues. Germline V lookup: CDR1 SQVTM, CDR2 ANQGSEA. The CDR3, as DNA: TGCAGCTCAGAAGGGGCGACTGAAGCTTTCTTT. Encoded protein: CSSEGATEAFF.

The chain uses TRBV4-1 and TRBJ2-6, with D possibly TRBD1 on 6 matching bases. Trimming shortened V by 4 bases and J by 0 bases, and 10 bases separated the two germline ends. Germline-derived CDR1 and CDR2 are MGHRA and YSYEKL. CDR3 length: 16 residues. DNA for the CDR3: TGCGCCAGCAGCCGGGACACCCACTCTGGGGCCAACGTCCTGACTTTC. It yields the protein CASSRDTHSGANVLTF.

The chain recombines TRBV7-9 with TRBJ1-5, with D unresolved. This CDR3 comprises 13 residues. Germline values: CDR1 SEHNR, CDR2 FQNEAQ (reference sequence). V dropped 1 base and J dropped 5 bases, with 6 bases sitting between them. CDR3 protein: CASSLDGHQPQHF. DNA of the CDR3: TGTGCCAGCAGCTTAGATGGGCATCAGCCCCAGCATTTT.

The count of this clone is one. The chain links TRBV11-3 to TRBJ2-7, with D possibly TRBD1 on 6 matching bases. Deletions cut 5 bases from V and 6 bases from J, with 11 bases between. Germline CDR1 reads SGHNT; CDR2 reads YENEEA. The CDR3 contains 12 residues. CDR3 protein: CASSPNRAEQYF. DNA for the CDR3: TGTGCCAGCAGCCCAAACAGGGCCGAGCAGTACTTC.

The chain links TRBV5-1 to TRBJ1-4; 9 nucleotides match TRBD1. The germline gives CDR1 SGHRS, CDR2 YFSETQ. V shed 7 bases and J 5 bases; nucleotides not matched to a gene: 6. The CDR3 totals 14 residues. The CDR3 DNA sequence: TGCGCCAGCGGCCTAGGACAGGGGAATGAAAAACTGTTTTTT. Its protein product is CASGLGQGNEKLFF.

The chain uses TRBV5-8 and TRBJ2-1; 13 bases map to TRBD2. Germline trimming cut 4 bases from V and 9 bases from J; bases unmatched to any gene: 4. This CDR3 is built from 14 residues. CDR1 is SGHTS, CDR2 YDEGEE, per germline. The CDR3 is CASSGTSGVGEQFF. In DNA, the CDR3 is TGTGCCAGCAGCGGGACTAGCGGGGTAGGTGAGCAGTTCTTC. The variable domain in full, completed from reference TRBV5-8 and TRBJ2-1, reads EAGVTQSPTHLIKTRGQQATLRCSPISGHTSVYWYQQALGLGLQFLLWYDEGEERNRGNFPPRFSGRQFPNYSSELNVNALELEDSALYLCASSGTSGVGEQFFGPGTRLTVL.

The rearrangement uses TRBV9 and TRBJ2-1; D is unresolved. There are 19 residues in the CDR3. Germline CDR1 is SGDLS and CDR2 is YYNGEE. Trimming pared 4 bases from V and 0 bases from J, leaving 23 bases between. The CDR3 protein is CASSPRYPRTASSYNEQFF. The CDR3 region has the DNA TGTGCCAGCAGCCCGCGGTACCCTCGAACCGCGAGCTCCTACAATGAGCAGTTCTTC.

The genes are TRBV19 and TRBJ2-7, with D possibly being TRBD2 (6 bases). Germline V gives CDR1 LNHDA, CDR2 SQIVND (reference sequence). The CDR3 loop spans 15 amino acids. Trimming pared 5 bases from V and 3 bases from J, leaving 17 bases between. DNA of the CDR3: TGTGCCAGTAGTCCCCACGGGACTGTGAACTACGAGCAGTACTTC. It encodes CASSPHGTVNYEQYF.

V usage is TRBV4-1 and J usage is TRBJ2-7; D ambiguous. Deletions cut 0 bases from V and 2 bases from J, with 11 bases between. Germline assignment: CDR1 MGHRA and CDR2 YSYEKL. CDR3 length: 15 amino acids. The CDR3 loop reads CASSQDRDSAYEQYF. For the CDR3, the DNA is TGCGCCAGCAGCCAAGATCGAGACTCAGCCTACGAGCAGTACTTC.

The rearrangement links TRBV19 to TRBJ1-3; no reliable D call. Deletions cut 9 bases from V and 0 bases from J, with 12 bases between. The CDR3 runs 14 residues. CDR1 and CDR2 (germline): LNHDA, SQIVND (reference sequence). The CDR3 DNA reads TGTGCCAGCGCCCGAGGTTTCTCTGGAAACACCATATATTTT. Encoded protein: CASARGFSGNTIYF.

V and J are TRBV10-3 and TRBJ1-2; 9 bases line up with TRBD1. V was pared by 7 bases and J by 7 bases, with 10 bases of the junction left unmatched. CDR1 ENHRY and CDR2 SYGVKD come from the germline V gene. The CDR3 consists of 14 residues. This CDR3 is CAINPGQGIFGYTF. In nucleotides, the CDR3 is TGTGCCATCAACCCCGGACAGGGGATCTTTGGCTACACCTTC.

V is TRBV12-3 or TRBV12-4 and J is TRBJ1-4, with 9 bases fitting TRBD1. Trimming removed 5 bases from V and 8 bases from J; junction bases left unmatched: 3. The CDR3 has 13 residues. Here the CDR3 DNA reads TGTGCCAGCAGTCGGGACAGGGCGGAAAAACTGTTTTTT. Its protein product is CASSRDRAEKLFF.

The gene calls are TRBV5-1 and TRBJ1-6; maybe TRBD1 (5 bases). The germline gives CDR1 SGHRS, CDR2 YFSETQ. This CDR3 comprises 17 residues. V shed 5 bases and J shed 3 bases, with 18 bases lying between them. DNA for the CDR3: TGCGCCAGCAGTCTTGTGGCCAGGGAAGGCTATAATTCACCCCTCCACTTT. Translation gives CASSLVAREGYNSPLHF.

CDR3 nucleotide sequence: TGTGCCAGCAGGGCCGCGACAGGGACCATTCAGTACTTC. It yields the protein CASRAATGTIQYF. The chain carries TRBV12-3 or TRBV12-4 and TRBJ2-4; 7 nucleotides line up with TRBD1. Trimming removed 6 bases from V and 9 bases from J; junction bases left unmatched: 8. This CDR3 region has 13 residues.

This chain connects TRBV4-1 to TRBJ2-2, with 7 positions matching TRBD1. Germline CDR1 is MGHRA and CDR2 is YSYEKL. Trimming cost V 4 bases and J 6 bases; bases outside gene matches: 14. The CDR3 has 17 amino acids. The CDR3: CASSRIMTGRVAGELFF. The CDR3 DNA is TGCGCCAGCAGCCGAATCATGACAGGGCGGGTTGCCGGGGAGCTGTTTTTT.

Here the CDR3 reads CASSGSGWAYGYTF. The CDR3 nucleotides read TGCGCCAGCAGCGGGTCAGGGTGGGCCTATGGCTACACCTTC. This chain links TRBV5-1 with TRBJ1-2, with a possible D match to TRBD1 (5 bases). Trimming removed 4 bases from V and 4 bases from J, with 14 bases in between. The germline CDR1 and CDR2 sequences are SGHRS and YFSETQ. The CDR3 sequence is 14 residues long. Using reference TRBV5-1 and TRBJ1-2 for the parts outside the CDR3, the full variable domain is KAGVTQTPRYLIKTRGQQVTLSCSPISGHRSVSWYQQTPGQGLQFLFEYFSETQRNKGNFPGRFSGRQFSNSRSEMNVSTLELGDSALYLCASSGSGWAYGYTFGSGTRLTVV.

The chain employs TRBV27 and TRBJ2-7; TRBD2 matches 8 bases. Germline CDR1 is MNHEY and CDR2 is SMNVEV (reference sequence). The CDR3 length is 15 residues. The V and J ends lost 4 bases and 2 bases, in that order; junction bases with no gene match: 7. The CDR3 reads CASSSLAGRAYEQYF. CDR3 nucleotides: TGTGCCAGCAGTTCCCTAGCGGGCAGAGCCTACGAGCAGTACTTC.

This sequence joins TRBV4-1 and TRBJ2-7, with TRBD2 identical over 9 bases. This CDR3 is 16 amino acids long. Germline V gene lookup returns CDR1 MGHRA and CDR2 YSYEKL. The V and J ends lost 3 bases and 5 bases, in that order; junction bases with no gene match: 11. CDR3 DNA sequence: TGCGCCAGCAGCCAGGTCCTAGCGGGAATTCTCGACGAGCAGTACTTC. The encoded protein is CASSQVLAGILDEQYF.

As DNA, the CDR3 is TGTGCCAGCAGCCCACCCAGGGCAGGGCGGACTGAAGCTTTCTTT. This codes for CASSPPRAGRTEAFF. This rearrangement joins TRBV11-2 to TRBJ1-1, with a possible D match to TRBD1 (5 bases). Germline CDR1 and CDR2: SGHAT and FQNNGV. The CDR3 spans 15 residues. Trimming stripped 5 bases from V and 5 bases from J, with 18 bases between. The full variable domain, completed using reference TRBV11-2 and TRBJ1-1, is EAGVAQSPRYKIIEKRQSVAFWCNPISGHATLYWYQQILGQGPKLLIQFQNNGVVDDSQLPKDRFSAERLKGVDSTLKIQPAKLEDSAVYLCASSPPRAGRTEAFFGQGTRLTVV.

V usage is TRBV18 and J usage is TRBJ2-2; 8 positions agree with TRBD2. In germline, CDR1 is KGHSH, CDR2 LQKENI. There are 16 residues in the CDR3. Germline trimming cut 5 bases from V and 3 bases from J; bases unmatched to any gene: 8. CDR3 residues: CASSSEPGLDTGELFF. CDR3 DNA: TGTGCCAGCTCATCAGAACCGGGACTAGACACCGGGGAGCTGTTTTTT.

The chain joins TRBV5-6 to TRBJ2-7; D possibly corresponds to TRBD2 (6 bases). The CDR3 runs 14 residues. Per germline, CDR1 SGHDT and CDR2 YYEEEE. V was shortened by 4 bases and J by 2 bases, with 13 bases between the two germline ends. In nucleotides, the CDR3 is TGTGCCAGCAGCCCCGGGGGAAGGCCCTACGAGCAGTACTTC. Amino acids: CASSPGGRPYEQYF.

This clone appeared a few times. Other DNA sequences in this sample translate to the same CDR3. V usage is TRBV2 and J usage is TRBJ2-7; TRBD1 matches 11 bases. Trimming at V came to 6 bases and at J to 1 base, leaving 5 bases not matched to a gene. Germline loops: CDR1 SNHLY, CDR2 FYNNEI. This CDR3 comprises 15 residues. CDR3 DNA sequence: TGTGCCAGCAGGCCGGGACAGGGGGTTTCCTACGAGCAGTACTTC. Translating gives CASRPGQGVSYEQYF.

This clone occurred once. The rearrangement uses TRBV2 and TRBJ2-3, with 7 bases identical to TRBD2. Germline CDR1 SNHLY, CDR2 FYNNEI. V shed 0 bases and J 4 bases; nucleotides not matched to a gene: 22. The CDR3 spans 21 residues. The CDR3: CASSEALGDIIRDYLPDTQYF. CDR3 DNA sequence: TGTGCCAGCAGTGAAGCGCTTGGCGACATCATCCGGGACTACCTCCCAGATACGCAGTATTTT.

The CDR3 DNA follows: TGTGCCAGCAGCTTGGCCAGTCGGGGGGCGCAGGAGACCCAGTACTTC. The encoded protein is CASSLASRGAQETQYF. V is TRBV5-4 and J is TRBJ2-5; weak D call: TRBD2 (7 bases). Trimming shortened V by 0 bases and J by 5 bases, and 17 bases separated the two germline ends. Per germline, CDR1 SGHNT and CDR2 YYREEE (reference sequence). This CDR3 contains 16 residues.